The sequence of this T cell receptor beta chain was determined in a study of low-dose radiotherapy and immunotherapy resistance in tumors. For the study at large: Every 2 weeks, cohort 1 got 0.5 Gy, reaching 6.5 Gy to the planning target volume. Oral aspirin at 300 mg was taken daily by patients for four cycles, beginning on cycle 1 day 1.

Specified time point: before trial treatment. The donors' regimen was nivolumab, ipilimumab, aspirin, low-dose cyclophosphamide and low-dose radiotherapy. This clonotype was observed at least ten times. First-strand cDNA relied on TRAV- and TRBV-specific primers spanning alpha and beta chains. TCRs underwent approximately 20 PCR cycles of amplification with a constant-region primer and V-primer adapter. Amplification of the isolated mRNA used in vitro transcription. TCRdb re-called the reads through MiXCR, storing one row per CDR3 protein. The sample lists about 60,000 distinct CDR3 sequences, less than 25% occurring once. Germline V gene data show CDR1 as SEHNR and CDR2 as FQNEAQ (reference sequence). This CDR3 region has 14 residues. The J segment lost 0 bases and the V segment lost 5 bases, leaving 3 bases of the junction unmatched.

The sequence was obtained from a male donor with prostate cancer. The specimen comprised PBMCs, sampled before treatment. The chain recombines TRBV7-9 with TRBJ2-7; TRBD1 matches 8 bases. DNA for the CDR3: TGTGCCAGCAGCGGACAGGGAGGCTCCTACGAGCAGTACTTC. Translating gives CASSGQGGSYEQYF.